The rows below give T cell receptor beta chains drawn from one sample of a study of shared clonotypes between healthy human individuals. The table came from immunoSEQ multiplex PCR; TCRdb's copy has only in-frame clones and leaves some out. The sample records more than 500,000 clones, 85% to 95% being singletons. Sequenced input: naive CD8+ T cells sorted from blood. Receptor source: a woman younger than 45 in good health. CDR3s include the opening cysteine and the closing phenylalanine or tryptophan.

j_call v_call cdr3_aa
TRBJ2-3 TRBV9 CASSVEGRLTLTDTQYF
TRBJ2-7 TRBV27 CASSEAPAGTLSEQYF
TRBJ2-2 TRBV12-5 CASGQENTGELFF
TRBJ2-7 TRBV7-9 CASSLTGYALEQYF
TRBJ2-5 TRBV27 CASSLSPGTAQETQYF
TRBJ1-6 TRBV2 CASIPLGGIPSPLHF
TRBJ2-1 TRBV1 CTSKRTSGNSHNEQFF
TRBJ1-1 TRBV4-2 CASSRLTEGSTEAFF
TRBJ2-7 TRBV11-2 CASSLAPGTASYEQYF
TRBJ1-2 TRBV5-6 CASSWTGLHYGYTF
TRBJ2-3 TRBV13 CASTILAGGLGDTQYF
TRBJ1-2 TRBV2 CASTDMFSYGYTF
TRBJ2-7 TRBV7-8 CASKDYQSSYEQYF
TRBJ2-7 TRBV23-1 CASSLVRTDAYEQYF
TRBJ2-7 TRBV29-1 CSVETHAGGLYEQYF
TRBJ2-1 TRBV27 CASSLMTSGMNEQFF
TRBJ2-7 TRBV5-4 CASSLGARDRVSHEQYF
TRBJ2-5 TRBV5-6 CASSGGGETQYF
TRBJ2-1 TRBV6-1 CASSEIAMDEQFF
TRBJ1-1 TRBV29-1 CSVDDGSEGTEAFF
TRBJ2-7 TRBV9 CASSGYEQYF
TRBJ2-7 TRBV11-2 CASSPDYEQYF
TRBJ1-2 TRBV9 CASGGQGYTF
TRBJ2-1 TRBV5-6 CASSRAGGSYGASYNEQFF
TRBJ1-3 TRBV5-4 CASSLVGSSGNTIYF
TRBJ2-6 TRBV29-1 CSVVRDRDASGANVLTF
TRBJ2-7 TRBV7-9 CASSVQDHEEQYF
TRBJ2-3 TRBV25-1 CASSEFGLAGVVTDTQYF
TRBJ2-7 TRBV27 CATRAGTGYEQYF
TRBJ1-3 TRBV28 CASSLGTGAGNTIYF
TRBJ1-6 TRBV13 CASSSGQGVFLPLHF
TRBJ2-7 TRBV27 CASSPWSTDEQYF
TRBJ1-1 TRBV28 CASSTGGATEAFF
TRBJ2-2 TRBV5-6 CASRFLAGTNTGELFF
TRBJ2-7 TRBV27 CASSQRNGGRAGEQYF
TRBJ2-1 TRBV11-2 CASSSIQGIEQFF
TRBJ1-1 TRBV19 CASRHAGVAFF
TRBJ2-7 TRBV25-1 CASSRDTGYEQYF
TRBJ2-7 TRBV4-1 CASSQEPSSRYEQYF
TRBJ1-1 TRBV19 CASSYGQGGTEAFF
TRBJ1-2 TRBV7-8 CASSPDGELNYGYTF
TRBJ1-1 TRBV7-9 CASSFVGTEAFF
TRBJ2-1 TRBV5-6 CASSERPPSGKDNEQFF
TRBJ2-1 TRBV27 CASSLGTSGDNEQFF
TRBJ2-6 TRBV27 CASSPPGLKGKGANVLTF
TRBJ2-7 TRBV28 CASRTSGRAYEQYF
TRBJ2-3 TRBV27 CASSHGTSGSGYTQYF
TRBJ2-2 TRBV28 CASSLQLATGELFF